This T cell receptor beta chain was captured by sequencing in a study of identical twins. V trimming: 7 bases; J trimming: 4 bases; junction bases outside the gene matches: 8. The germline V gene encodes CDR1 MNHEY and CDR2 SMNVEV (reference sequence). The CDR3 sequence is 14 residues long. The cDNA had a unique molecular identifier and a template-switch universal primer site. TCRdb re-called the 5' RACE reads with MiXCR, one entry per CDR3 protein. The top ten clones hold more than 0.4% of a sample with 500,000 to 550,000 distinct CDR3 sequences, more than 20% of them seen once. These data also featured in a second study, about yellow fever vaccine responses in identical twins.

V usage is TRBV27 and J usage is TRBJ1-2; 8 nucleotides agree with TRBD1. The sequenced sample consisted of CD4+ T cells sorted from blood. This receptor was obtained from a woman between 18 and 30 years old in good health. CDR3 protein: CASTPGTGLYGYTF. CDR3 nucleotide sequence: TGTGCCAGCACCCCCGGGACAGGCCTCTATGGCTACACCTTC.